The present entry profiles one T cell receptor (beta chain) with its context. Its specificity is not known. Some clones are missing from TCRdb's copy, which holds only in-frame ones; the method was immunoSEQ multiplex PCR. Of approximately 330,000 clones listed, about 93% were seen once; the top ten hold 5% to 7%. This sample is part of a study of brain T cells in children with intractable seizures. Study-level results: Only CDR3 sequence similarity suggested viral specificity, without known HCMV serostatus.

The CDR3 spans 13 residues. V was trimmed by 2 bases and J by 5 bases, leaving 10 bases between them. Germline CDR1 is SGHDT and CDR2 is YYEEEE. Time point denoted: blood from clinic visit 5 months post-surgery; TSC patient then seizure free. Pre-surgery treatment included at least one anti-epileptic drug. The clonotype comes from a boy under two years old with tuberous sclerosis and intractable seizures. The source material was peripheral blood, sampled approximately 5 months after surgery. This chain uses TRBV5-6 with TRBJ2-5; D might be TRBD1 (5 bases). The CDR3 coding sequence is TGTGCCAGCAGCTTCGCAGCAGGGGAGACCCAGTACTTC. This translates into CASSFAAGETQYF.